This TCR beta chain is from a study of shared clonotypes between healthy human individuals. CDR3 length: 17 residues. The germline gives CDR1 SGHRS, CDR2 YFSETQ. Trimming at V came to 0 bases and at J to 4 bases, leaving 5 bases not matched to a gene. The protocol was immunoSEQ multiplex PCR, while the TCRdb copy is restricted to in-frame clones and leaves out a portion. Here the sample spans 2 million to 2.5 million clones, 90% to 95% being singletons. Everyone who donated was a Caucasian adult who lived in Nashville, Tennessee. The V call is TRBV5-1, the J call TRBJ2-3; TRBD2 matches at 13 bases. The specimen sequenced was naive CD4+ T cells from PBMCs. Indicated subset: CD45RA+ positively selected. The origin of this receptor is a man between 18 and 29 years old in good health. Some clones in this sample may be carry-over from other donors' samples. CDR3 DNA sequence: TGCGCCAGCAGCTTGGGACTAGCGGGAGGTAGTTCAGATACGCAGTATTTT. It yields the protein CASSLGLAGGSSDTQYF. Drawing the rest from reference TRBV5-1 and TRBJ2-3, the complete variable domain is KAGVTQTPRYLIKTRGQQVTLSCSPISGHRSVSWYQQTPGQGLQFLFEYFSETQRNKGNFPGRFSGRQFSNSRSEMNVSTLELGDSALYLCASSLGLAGGSSDTQYFGPGTRLTVL.